This T cell receptor beta chain was captured in a study of blood T cell repertoires in COVID-19. The assay was immunoSEQ multiplex PCR, and TCRdb's table has in-frame clones only and misses some. Of some 170,000 clones listed, more than 70% are singletons. Germline V gene sequence: CDR1 MNHEY, CDR2 SMNVEV (reference sequence). The V and J ends lost 2 bases and 10 bases, in that order; junction bases with no gene match: 9. The CDR3 runs 16 residues. Those enrolled, adults aged about 18 to 89 years, came from some 23 US areas. The V gene is TRBV27, the J gene TRBJ1-6; 9 bases are shared with TRBD1. The sample consisted of PBMCs or T cells enriched from blood (not recorded which). This receptor was taken from a middle-aged man who had recovered from COVID-19. The CDR3 loop is CASSLSRDRVLSPLHF. The CDR3 nucleotides are TGTGCCAGCAGTTTAAGCCGGGACAGGGTTTTGTCACCCCTCCACTTT.